These T cell receptor beta chains were read from a single sample in a study of blood T cell repertoires in COVID-19. Measured with immunoSEQ multiplex PCR; TCRdb has only the in-frame clones, and not every one. The sample consists of under 25,000 clones, 88% of them appearing once. Sequenced: peripheral blood. All receptors derive from a man in his 70s in a cohort sampled during active COVID-19. Each CDR3 is given with its conserved first and last residue. The order of the fields is D gene, clone size, V gene, J gene, CDR3 protein, CDR3 DNA. D genes are given only for firm matches. Clone size is stated in some rows and not others, as once, few, many or a class when expanded.

.	.	TRBV5-1	TRBJ2-7	CASSLNREYEQYF	TGCGCCAGCAGCTTGAACAGGGAATACGAGCAGTACTTC
.	.	TRBV13	TRBJ2-7	CASSPGPTRPYEQYF	TGTGCCAGCAGCCCCGGCCCGACTAGACCCTACGAGCAGTACTTC
.	.	TRBV28	TRBJ1-6	CASRGGSPLHF	TGTGCCAGCAGGGGGGGTTCACCCCTCCACTTT
.	.	TRBV21-1	TRBJ2-7	CASSKAATSEQYF	TGTGCCAGCAGCAAAGCGGCCACCTCCGAGCAGTACTTC
.	.	TRBV28	TRBJ2-2	CASSLLTGELFF	TGTGCCAGCAGTTTACTCACCGGGGAGCTGTTTTTT
TRBD1	.	TRBV2	TRBJ2-7	CASSGDRGHEQYF	TGTGCCAGCAGCGGGGACAGGGGCCACGAGCAGTACTTC
TRBD2	.	TRBV18	TRBJ2-3	CASSPRTSGRGYTQYF	TGTGCCAGCTCACCACGGACTAGCGGGAGAGGGTATACGCAGTATTTT
TRBD2	few	TRBV5-4	TRBJ2-7	CASSLWTSGIYEQYF	TGTGCCAGCAGCTTGTGGACTAGCGGAATTTACGAGCAGTACTTC
.	.	TRBV30	TRBJ2-1	CAWSAIPTGEQFF	TGTGCCTGGAGTGCCATCCCTACGGGTGAGCAGTTCTTC
.	.	TRBV11-3	TRBJ2-1	CASSLGRISYNEQFF	TGTGCCAGCAGCTTAGGGCGGATCTCCTACAATGAGCAGTTCTTC
.	.	TRBV30	TRBJ1-3	CAYSTGLSGNTIYF	TGTGCCTACTCTACAGGGCTCTCTGGAAACACCATATATTTT
TRBD2	.	TRBV23-1	TRBJ2-7	CASSQSGGLAGEYYEQYF	TGCGCCAGCAGTCAATCAGGGGGGCTAGCGGGAGAGTACTACGAGCAGTACTTC
TRBD2	.	TRBV3-1/TRBV3-2	TRBJ2-7	CASRIRRLAISYEQYF	TGTGCCAGCAGAATTCGGAGACTAGCGATCTCCTACGAGCAGTACTTC
.	.	TRBV5-4	TRBJ1-3	CASSDWRNRAGNTIYF	TGTGCCAGCAGCGACTGGCGAAATCGTGCTGGGAACACCATATATTTT
.	.	TRBV6-5	TRBJ1-5	CASNSGQPGNQPQHF	TGTGCCAGCAACTCCGGACAACCAGGCAATCAGCCCCAGCATTTT
.	.	TRBV28	TRBJ1-4	CASSPLRELNEKLFF	TGTGCCAGCAGTCCACTCCGGGAGTTAAATGAAAAACTGTTTTTT
TRBD2	.	TRBV28	TRBJ2-1	CASFRASGDNEQFF	TGTGCCAGCTTTAGGGCTAGCGGAGACAATGAGCAGTTCTTC
TRBD2	.	TRBV11-1	TRBJ2-1	CASSGWTSGLGNEQFF	TGTGCCAGCAGCGGATGGACTAGCGGACTTGGGAATGAGCAGTTCTTC
.	.	TRBV7-8	TRBJ2-7	CASSLARSYEQYF	TGTGCCAGCAGCTTAGCCAGATCCTACGAGCAGTACTTC
TRBD1	.	TRBV28	TRBJ1-1	CASRGTGRFSEAFF	TGTGCCAGCAGGGGGACAGGGAGGTTCTCTGAAGCTTTCTTT
TRBD2	.	TRBV6-5	TRBJ2-2	CASQTSGSGTGELFF	TGTGCCAGCCAAACTAGCGGGAGCGGTACCGGGGAGCTGTTTTTT
.	.	TRBV6-6	TRBJ2-7	CASSYSSGMRVSGRSYEQYF	TGTGCCAGCAGCTACAGCAGTGGCATGCGCGTGAGCGGCAGATCCTACGAGCAGTACTTC
TRBD1	.	TRBV7-2	TRBJ1-2	CASSQGQGAPPHGYTF	TGTGCCAGCAGCCAGGGACAGGGGGCGCCTCCCCATGGCTACACCTTC
.	.	TRBV5-1	TRBJ1-2	CASSLAARAGDYGYTF	TGCGCCAGCAGCTTGGCCGCCCGGGCAGGGGACTATGGCTACACCTTC
.	.	TRBV2	TRBJ1-1	CASSERGAGGTEAFF	TGTGCCAGCAGTGAACGGGGGGCCGGGGGCACTGAAGCTTTCTTT
.	.	TRBV6-5	TRBJ2-7	CASGLSGEQYF	TGTGCCAGCGGACTCTCGGGGGAGCAGTACTTC
.	.	TRBV29-1	TRBJ1-3	CSVSQGLLSGNTIYF	TGCAGCGTCTCCCAGGGCCTCCTCTCTGGAAACACCATATATTTT
.	.	TRBV9	TRBJ2-5	CASSVGQGMRETQYF	TGTGCCAGCAGCGTAGGGCAGGGGATGAGGGAGACCCAGTACTTC
.	.	TRBV6-5	TRBJ2-5	CAGGPSAGETQYF	TGTGCCGGTGGCCCCTCGGCGGGGGAGACCCAGTACTTC
TRBD1	.	TRBV5-5	TRBJ2-3	CASSLGQPGGRDTQYF	TGTGCCAGCAGCTTGGGCCAACCAGGGGGTAGGGATACGCAGTATTTT
TRBD2	.	TRBV14	TRBJ2-4	CASSATGFSGRARNIQYF	TGTGCCAGCAGCGCGACAGGGTTTAGCGGGAGGGCCCGGAACATTCAGTACTTC
.	.	TRBV28	TRBJ1-2	CASSTGGTGYTF	TGTGCCAGCAGCACGGGGGGCACAGGCTACACCTTC
.	.	TRBV28	TRBJ1-4	CASSSYHQQEPNEKLFF	TGTGCCAGCAGTTCTTACCACCAACAGGAACCTAATGAAAAACTGTTTTTT
TRBD1	few	TRBV29-1	TRBJ2-3	CSVGRDRGRSTDTQYF	TGCAGCGTCGGCCGGGACAGGGGGCGAAGCACAGATACGCAGTATTTT
TRBD1	.	TRBV28	TRBJ1-2	CASSLGTGAVVYGYTF	TGTGCCAGCAGTTTGGGGACAGGGGCGGTGGTTTATGGCTACACCTTC
.	.	TRBV7-2	TRBJ1-4	CASSSYRGGKRRTVEKLFF	TGTGCCAGCAGCTCCTACCGGGGGGGCAAGAGAAGGACGGTTGAAAAACTGTTTTTT
TRBD2	.	TRBV20-1	TRBJ2-3	CSASQPGLVADTQYF	TGCAGTGCTAGTCAGCCGGGACTAGTGGCAGATACGCAGTATTTT
.	.	TRBV7-3	TRBJ2-2	CASSQRASSGVNTGELFF	TGTGCCAGCAGCCAAAGGGCGAGTTCGGGGGTGAACACCGGGGAGCTGTTTTTT
TRBD2	.	TRBV6-1	TRBJ2-2	CASSDTSGFGELFF	TGTGCCAGCAGTGATACTAGCGGGTTCGGGGAGCTGTTTTTT
.	.	TRBV7-2	TRBJ1-4	CASSSPYAGGEKLFF	TGTGCCAGCAGCTCGCCATACGCCGGGGGTGAAAAACTGTTTTTT
.	.	TRBV9	TRBJ2-1	CASSVKVSSYNEQFF	TGTGCCAGCAGCGTAAAAGTGAGCTCCTACAATGAGCAGTTCTTC
.	once	TRBV5-1	TRBJ1-2	CASRDTEPLVYTF	TGCGCCAGCAGGGACACGGAACCTTTGGTATACACCTTC
.	.	TRBV5-1	TRBJ2-4	CASSSAGRRENIQYF	TGCGCCAGCAGCTCAGCTGGAAGGAGGGAAAACATTCAGTACTTC
.	.	TRBV27	TRBJ2-2	CASSPRGRGIGGPAGELFF	TGTGCCAGCAGTCCGCGGGGCAGGGGGATAGGCGGACCGGCCGGGGAGCTGTTTTTT
TRBD2	.	TRBV5-4	TRBJ2-1	CASSPGTSGRGKNEQFF	TGTGCCAGCAGCCCCGGGACTAGCGGGAGGGGGAAAAATGAGCAGTTCTTC
TRBD1	.	TRBV5-6	TRBJ1-6	CASSSRDRGSYNSPLHF	TGTGCCAGCAGCTCCCGGGACAGGGGATCCTATAATTCACCCCTCCACTTT
TRBD1	.	TRBV6-5	TRBJ1-1	CASRKQGAVTEAFF	TGTGCCAGCAGAAAACAGGGGGCTGTAACTGAAGCTTTCTTT
TRBD2	.	TRBV9	TRBJ2-1	CASSPGLAGVFHEQFF	TGTGCCAGCAGCCCGGGACTAGCGGGAGTCTTCCATGAGCAGTTCTTC
TRBD2	.	TRBV19	TRBJ2-2	CASSTSGSFTGELFF	TGTGCCAGTAGTACTAGCGGGAGTTTCACCGGGGAGCTGTTTTTT
.	once	TRBV11-2	TRBJ2-4	CASSLGSGVAKNIQYF	TGTGCCAGCAGCTTAGGGTCAGGGGTGGCCAAAAACATTCAGTACTTC
TRBD1	once	TRBV23-1	TRBJ1-1	CASSQQFIRTGRDTEAFF	TGCGCCAGCAGTCAGCAATTCATTAGGACAGGGAGGGACACTGAAGCTTTCTTT
TRBD1	.	TRBV11-2	TRBJ1-5	CASSARPDRAGQPQHF	TGTGCCAGCAGCGCCCGGCCGGACAGGGCAGGCCAGCCCCAGCATTTT
.	.	TRBV18	TRBJ1-1	CASSPLSPWLTGGLNTEAFF	TGTGCCAGCTCACCATTATCCCCTTGGCTGACAGGAGGCCTGAACACTGAAGCTTTCTTT